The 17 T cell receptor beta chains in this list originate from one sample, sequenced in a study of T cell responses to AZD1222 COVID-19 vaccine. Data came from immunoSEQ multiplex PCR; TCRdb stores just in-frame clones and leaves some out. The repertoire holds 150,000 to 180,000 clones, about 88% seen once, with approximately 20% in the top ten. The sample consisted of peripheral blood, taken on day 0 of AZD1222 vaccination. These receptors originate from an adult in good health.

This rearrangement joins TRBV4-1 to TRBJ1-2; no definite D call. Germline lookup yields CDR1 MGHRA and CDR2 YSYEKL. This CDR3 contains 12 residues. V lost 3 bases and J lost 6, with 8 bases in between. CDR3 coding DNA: TGCGCCAGCAGCCAGGAGAGAGATGGCTACACCTTC. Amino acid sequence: CASSQERDGYTF.

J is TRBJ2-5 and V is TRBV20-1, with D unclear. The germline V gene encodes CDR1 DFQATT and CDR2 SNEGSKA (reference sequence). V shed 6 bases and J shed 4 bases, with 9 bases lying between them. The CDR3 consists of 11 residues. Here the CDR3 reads CSAPVGETQYF. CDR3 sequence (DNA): TGCAGTGCCCCGGTTGGAGAGACCCAGTACTTC.

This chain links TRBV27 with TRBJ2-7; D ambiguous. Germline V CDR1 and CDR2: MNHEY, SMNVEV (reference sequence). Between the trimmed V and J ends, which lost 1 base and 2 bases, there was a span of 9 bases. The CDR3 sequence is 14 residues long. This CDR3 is CASSLFGRTYEQYF. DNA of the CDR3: TGTGCCAGCAGTTTATTCGGGCGGACCTACGAGCAGTACTTC.

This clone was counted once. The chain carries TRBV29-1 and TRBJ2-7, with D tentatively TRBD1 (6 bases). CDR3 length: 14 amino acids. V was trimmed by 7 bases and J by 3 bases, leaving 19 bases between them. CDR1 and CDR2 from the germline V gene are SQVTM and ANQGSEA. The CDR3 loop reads CSATSPGTNYEQYF. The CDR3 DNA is TGCAGCGCCACATCCCCCGGGACAAACTACGAGCAGTACTTC.

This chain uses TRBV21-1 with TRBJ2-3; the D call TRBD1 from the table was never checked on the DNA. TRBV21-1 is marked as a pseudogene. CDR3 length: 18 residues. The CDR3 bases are TGTGCCAGCAGCAAACAGTACGAACAGGGGCGCCACACAGATACGCAGTATTTT. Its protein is CASSKQYEQGRHTDTQYF.

The CDR3 coding sequence is TGCGCCAGCAGTCAGCCCCGGCCCCAGACAGGGGGTATACAAAAACTGTTTTTT. It specifies CASSQPRPQTGGIQKLFF. The V gene is TRBV23-1, the J gene TRBJ1-4; 9 bases are shared with TRBD1. TRBV23-1 is an ORF; its function is uncertain. V lost 3 bases, J lost 9 bases, and 17 bases stayed unmatched. The length of the CDR3 is 18 residues.

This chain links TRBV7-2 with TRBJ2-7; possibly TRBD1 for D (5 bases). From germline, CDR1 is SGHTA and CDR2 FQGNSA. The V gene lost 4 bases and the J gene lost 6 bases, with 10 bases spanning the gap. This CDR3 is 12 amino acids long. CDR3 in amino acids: CASSSTVFEQYF. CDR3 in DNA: TGTGCCAGCAGCTCGACAGTTTTCGAGCAGTACTTC.

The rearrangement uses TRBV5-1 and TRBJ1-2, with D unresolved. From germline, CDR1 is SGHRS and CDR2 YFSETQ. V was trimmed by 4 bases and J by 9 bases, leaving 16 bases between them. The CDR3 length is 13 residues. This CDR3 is CASSRPPAPSYTF. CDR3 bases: TGCGCCAGCAGCCGGCCTCCGGCCCCCAGCTACACCTTC.

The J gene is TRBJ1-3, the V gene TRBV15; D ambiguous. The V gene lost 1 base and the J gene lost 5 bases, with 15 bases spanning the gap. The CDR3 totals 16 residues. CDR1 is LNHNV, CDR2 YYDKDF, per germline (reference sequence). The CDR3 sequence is CATSRGSQEARNTIYF. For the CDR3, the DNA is TGTGCCACCAGCAGAGGGTCTCAGGAGGCGAGAAACACCATATATTTT.

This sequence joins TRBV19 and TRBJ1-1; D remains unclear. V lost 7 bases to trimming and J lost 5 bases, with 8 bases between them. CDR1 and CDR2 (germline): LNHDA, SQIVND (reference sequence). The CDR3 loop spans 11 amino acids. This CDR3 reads CASIAGTEAFF. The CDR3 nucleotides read TGTGCCAGTATTGCGGGAACTGAAGCTTTCTTT.

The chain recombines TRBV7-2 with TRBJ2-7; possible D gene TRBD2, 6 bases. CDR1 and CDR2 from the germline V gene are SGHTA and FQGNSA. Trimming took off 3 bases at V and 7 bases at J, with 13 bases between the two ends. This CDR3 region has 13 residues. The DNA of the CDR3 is TGTGCCAGCAGCTTGGAGGGCTCCCTAGAGCAGTACTTC. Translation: CASSLEGSLEQYF.

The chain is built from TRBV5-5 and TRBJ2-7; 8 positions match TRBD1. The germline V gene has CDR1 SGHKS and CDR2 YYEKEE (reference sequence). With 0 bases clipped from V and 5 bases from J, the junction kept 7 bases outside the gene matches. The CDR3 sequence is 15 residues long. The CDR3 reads CASSLGQGTLDEQYF. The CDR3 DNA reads TGTGCCAGCAGCTTGGGACAGGGGACCCTCGACGAGCAGTACTTC.

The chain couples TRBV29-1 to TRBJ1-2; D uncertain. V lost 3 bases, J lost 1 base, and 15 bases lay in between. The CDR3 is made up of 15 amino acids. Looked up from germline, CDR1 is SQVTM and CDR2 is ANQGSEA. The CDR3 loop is CSVDSQFPSNYGYTF. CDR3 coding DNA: TGCAGCGTTGATAGCCAGTTCCCAAGTAACTATGGCTACACCTTC. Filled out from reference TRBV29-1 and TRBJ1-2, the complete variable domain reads SAVISQKPSRDICQRGTSLTIQCQVDSQVTMMFWYRQQPGQSLTLIATANQGSEATYESGFVIDKFPISRPNLTFSTLTVSNMSPEDSSIYLCSVDSQFPSNYGYTFGSGTRLTVV.

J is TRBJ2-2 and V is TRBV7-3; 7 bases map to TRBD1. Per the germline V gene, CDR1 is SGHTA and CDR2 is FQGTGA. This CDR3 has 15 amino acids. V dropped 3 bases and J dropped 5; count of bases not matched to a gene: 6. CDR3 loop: CASSFRDRGTGELFF. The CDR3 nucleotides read TGTGCCAGCAGCTTCCGGGACAGAGGAACCGGGGAGCTGTTTTTT.

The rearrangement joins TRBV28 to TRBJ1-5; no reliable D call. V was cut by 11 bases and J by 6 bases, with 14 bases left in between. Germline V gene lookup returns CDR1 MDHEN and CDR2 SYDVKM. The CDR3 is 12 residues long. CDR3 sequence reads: CAAKPSGQPQHF. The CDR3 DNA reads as TGTGCCGCCAAACCTTCAGGTCAGCCCCAGCATTTT.

CDR3 sequence: CASSWIKNIQYF. CDR3 DNA: TGTGCCAGTAGTTGGATAAAAAACATTCAGTACTTC. The V and J genes are TRBV19 and TRBJ2-4, with D hard to call. Germline V gives CDR1 LNHDA, CDR2 SQIVND (reference sequence). CDR3 size: 12 residues. V lost 5 bases to trimming and J lost 4 bases, with 6 bases between them.

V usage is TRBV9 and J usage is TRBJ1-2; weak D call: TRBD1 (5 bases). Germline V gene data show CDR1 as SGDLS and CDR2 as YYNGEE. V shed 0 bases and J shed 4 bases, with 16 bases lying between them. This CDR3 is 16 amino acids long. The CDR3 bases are TGTGCCAGCAGCGTAGACGGGTTCCCAGGGAGCTATGGCTACACCTTC. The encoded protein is CASSVDGFPGSYGYTF.